This T cell receptor (beta chain) originates from a study of T cells after yellow fever vaccination (dated by TCRdb to about 2019). Looking at the study overall: Libraries from fractions with low cell numbers were prepared with the SMART-Seq v4 Ultra Low Input RNA kit. Bulk TCR alpha and beta repertoires were sequenced longitudinally to track T-cell clones before and after primary and booster YFV17D yellow fever vaccination. Two healthy male donors, one aged 18 to 30 and one aged 30 to 40 years, were included in the cohort. Blood samples were taken at several timepoints before and after primary and secondary immunization, and bulk PBMC replicates and cell subsets were isolated. The full study reports these points: Compared with the primary T-cell response, the secondary T-cell response was faster but weaker, reaching its peak on day 5 rather than on day 15. FACS-sorted repertoires could contain abundant contaminating clonotypes from the bulk population, so computational filtering was required. Only a couple of donors were included in the study, so the extent to which the findings can be generalized is limited. Most clones expanded after primary vaccination (around 96% of CD4 and roughly 88% of CD8) were re-detected after the booster, suggesting that broad memory maintenance occurred. A small share of clonotypes occurred in both CD4 and CD8 compartments, likely arising from convergent recombination.

In the paper's terms, the treatment or condition label means: live attenuated yellow fever vaccine strain. A standard Ficoll-Paque protocol was used to isolate PBMCs from peripheral blood. Dynabeads CD4 and CD8 positive selection kits were used to isolate CD4 and CD8 T-cell fractions. TriZol was used to extract RNA from bulk PBMCs, from CD4 and CD8 fractions, and from dextramer-positive and dextramer-negative fractions. V lost 2 bases and J lost 4 bases; the stretch between them is 13 bases long. The CDR3 holds 14 amino acids from the cysteine to the phenylalanine. The entry retains the CDR3 DNA only, 42 bases that are in frame from base 1. CDR1 SGHDT and CDR2 YYEEEE are derived from the germline V gene. This clonotype was observed at least ten times. No cognate antigen has been identified for it. Base qualities are not provided; no much larger clone lies one nucleotide away. TCR cDNA was made using 5'RACE template switching, a step that added a universal primer site and unique molecular identifiers. cDNA synthesis was primed from both the TCR alpha and TCR beta constant segments. Two PCR steps were used to amplify libraries, with sample barcodes and sequencing adapters being added in the second step. Sequencing of libraries was performed on Illumina HiSeq 2500 (2x100 bp) or NovaSeq (2x150 bp). Per the original workflow: MIGEC was used to demultiplex reads and collapse the reads into UMI consensus sequences, and MiXCR was used for V(D)J alignment. Vaccine-responding clonotypes were defined with edgeR using replicate PBMC samples, requiring FDR below 0.01 and a log2 fold change above 5 up to day 15. Bulk clonotypes were assigned CD4 or CD8 identity according to which sequenced CD4 or CD8 repertoire held them at higher abundance. TCRdb ran its own pipeline on the public reads, namely fastp trimming at Q25 and MiXCR clone calling, and kept in-frame beta chains. Entries are consolidated by CDR3 protein sequence, retaining the most common genes and DNA. The V and J calls were not made by the authors but by TCRdb's processing. This sample holds 230,000 or so distinct CDR3 sequences; less than 7.5% were observed only once. Of the sample, around 1.1% is held by the ten largest clones.

This specimen was CD4+ T cells sorted from PBMCs, taken on the day of the yellow fever booster vaccination. This TCR was recovered from a man aged 30 to 39 who received the YFV17D yellow fever vaccine. The chain links TRBV5-6 with TRBJ2-7; a confident D gene designation cannot be given. At the DNA level, the sequence is TGTGCCAGCAGCTTCTCTATGGGCGGATACGAGCAGTACTTC. Its coded protein is CASSFSMGGYEQYF.